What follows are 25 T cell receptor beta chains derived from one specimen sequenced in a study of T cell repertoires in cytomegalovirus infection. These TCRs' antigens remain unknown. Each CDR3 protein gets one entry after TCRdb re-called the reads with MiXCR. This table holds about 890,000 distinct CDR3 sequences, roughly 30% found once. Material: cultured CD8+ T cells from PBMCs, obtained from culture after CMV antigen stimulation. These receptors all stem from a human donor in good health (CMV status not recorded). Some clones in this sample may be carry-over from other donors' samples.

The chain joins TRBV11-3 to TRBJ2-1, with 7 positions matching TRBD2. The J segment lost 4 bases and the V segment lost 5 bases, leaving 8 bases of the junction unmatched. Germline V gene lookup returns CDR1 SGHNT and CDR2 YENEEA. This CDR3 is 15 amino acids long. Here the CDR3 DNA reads TGTGCCAGCAGCGACCAGAGCGGGGATTACAATGAGCAGTTCTTC. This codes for CASSDQSGDYNEQFF.

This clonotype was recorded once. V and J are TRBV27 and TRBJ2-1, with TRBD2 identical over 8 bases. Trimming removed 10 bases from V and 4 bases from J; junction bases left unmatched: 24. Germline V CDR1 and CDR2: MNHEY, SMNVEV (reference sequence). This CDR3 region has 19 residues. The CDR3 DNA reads TGTGCCACGGTGGGACGGGCTAGCGGGTTAACTCCTCCATACAATGAGCAGTTCTTC. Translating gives CATVGRASGLTPPYNEQFF.

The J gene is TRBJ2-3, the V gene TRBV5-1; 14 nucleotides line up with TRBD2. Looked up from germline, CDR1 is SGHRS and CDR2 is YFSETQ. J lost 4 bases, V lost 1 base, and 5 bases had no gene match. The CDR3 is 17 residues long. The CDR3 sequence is CASSLRLAGGPSDTQYF. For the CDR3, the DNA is TGCGCCAGCAGCTTGCGACTAGCGGGGGGGCCATCAGATACGCAGTATTTT. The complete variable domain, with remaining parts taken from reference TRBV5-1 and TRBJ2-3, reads KAGVTQTPRYLIKTRGQQVTLSCSPISGHRSVSWYQQTPGQGLQFLFEYFSETQRNKGNFPGRFSGRQFSNSRSEMNVSTLELGDSALYLCASSLRLAGGPSDTQYFGPGTRLTVL.

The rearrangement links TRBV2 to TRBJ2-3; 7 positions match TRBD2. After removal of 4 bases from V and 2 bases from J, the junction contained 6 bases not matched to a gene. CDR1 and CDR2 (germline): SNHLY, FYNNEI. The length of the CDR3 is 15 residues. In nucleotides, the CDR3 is TGTGCCAGCAGTGGAGGGGAGGGCCACACAGATACGCAGTATTTT. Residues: CASSGGEGHTDTQYF.

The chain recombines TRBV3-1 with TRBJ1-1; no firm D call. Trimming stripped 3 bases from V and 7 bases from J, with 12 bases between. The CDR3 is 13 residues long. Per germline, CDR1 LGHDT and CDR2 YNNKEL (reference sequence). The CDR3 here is CASSHGGEFEAFF. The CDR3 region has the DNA TGTGCCAGCAGCCATGGAGGAGAGTTTGAAGCTTTCTTT.

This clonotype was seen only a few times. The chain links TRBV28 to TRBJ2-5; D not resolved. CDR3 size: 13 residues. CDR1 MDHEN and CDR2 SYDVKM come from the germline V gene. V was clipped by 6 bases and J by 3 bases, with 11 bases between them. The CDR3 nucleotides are TGTGCCAGCAGACTATGGGTCAAAGAGACCCAGTACTTC. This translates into CASRLWVKETQYF.

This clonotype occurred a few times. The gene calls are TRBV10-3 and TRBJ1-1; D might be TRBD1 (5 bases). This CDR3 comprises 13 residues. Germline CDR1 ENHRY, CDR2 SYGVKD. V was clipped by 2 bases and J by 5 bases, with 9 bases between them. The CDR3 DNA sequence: TGTGCCATCAGTGAGGCGGGGGAAACTGAAGCTTTCTTT. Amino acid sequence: CAISEAGETEAFF.

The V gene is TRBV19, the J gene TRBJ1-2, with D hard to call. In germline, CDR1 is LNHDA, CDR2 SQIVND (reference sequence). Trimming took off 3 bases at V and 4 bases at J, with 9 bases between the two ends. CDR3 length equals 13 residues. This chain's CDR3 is CASSINEFYGYTF. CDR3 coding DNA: TGTGCCAGTAGTATCAACGAATTCTATGGCTACACCTTC.

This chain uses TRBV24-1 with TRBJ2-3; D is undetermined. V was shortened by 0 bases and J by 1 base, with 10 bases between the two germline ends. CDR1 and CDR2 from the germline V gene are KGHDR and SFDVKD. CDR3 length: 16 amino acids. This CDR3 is CATSDLRPSGTDTQYF. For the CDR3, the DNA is TGTGCCACCAGTGATTTGCGCCCTTCCGGCACAGATACGCAGTATTTT.

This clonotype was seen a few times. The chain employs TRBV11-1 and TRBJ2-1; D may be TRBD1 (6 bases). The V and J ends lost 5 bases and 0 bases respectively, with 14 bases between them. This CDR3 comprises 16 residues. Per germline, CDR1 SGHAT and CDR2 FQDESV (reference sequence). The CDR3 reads CASSIRGPSSYNEQFF. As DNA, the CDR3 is TGTGCCAGCAGCATCAGGGGCCCGAGCTCCTACAATGAGCAGTTCTTC.

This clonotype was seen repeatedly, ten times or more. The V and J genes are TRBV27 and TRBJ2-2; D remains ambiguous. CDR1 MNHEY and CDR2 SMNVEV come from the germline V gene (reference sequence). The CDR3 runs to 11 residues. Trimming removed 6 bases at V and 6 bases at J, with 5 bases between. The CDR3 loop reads CASSFSGELFF. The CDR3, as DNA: TGTGCCAGCAGCTTTTCCGGGGAGCTGTTTTTT.

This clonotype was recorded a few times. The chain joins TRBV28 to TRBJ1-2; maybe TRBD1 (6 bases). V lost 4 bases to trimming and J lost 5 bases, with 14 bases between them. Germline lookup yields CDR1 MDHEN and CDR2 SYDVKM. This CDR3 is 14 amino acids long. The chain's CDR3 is CASSSTGPVYGYTF. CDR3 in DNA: TGTGCCAGCAGTTCTACAGGGCCAGTATATGGCTACACCTTC.

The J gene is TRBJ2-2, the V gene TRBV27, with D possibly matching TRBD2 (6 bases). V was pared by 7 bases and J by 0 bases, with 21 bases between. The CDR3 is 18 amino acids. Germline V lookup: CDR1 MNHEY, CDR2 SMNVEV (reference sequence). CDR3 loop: CASKWRDRSYTNTGELFF. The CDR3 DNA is TGTGCCAGCAAGTGGAGGGACCGGTCCTATACGAACACCGGGGAGCTGTTTTTT.

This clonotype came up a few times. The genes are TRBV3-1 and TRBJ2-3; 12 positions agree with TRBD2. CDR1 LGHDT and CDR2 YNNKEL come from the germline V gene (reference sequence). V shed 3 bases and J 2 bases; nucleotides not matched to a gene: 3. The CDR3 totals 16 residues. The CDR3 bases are TGTGCCAGCAGCCATCGGACTAGCGGGGCCACAGATACGCAGTATTTT. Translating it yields CASSHRTSGATDTQYF.

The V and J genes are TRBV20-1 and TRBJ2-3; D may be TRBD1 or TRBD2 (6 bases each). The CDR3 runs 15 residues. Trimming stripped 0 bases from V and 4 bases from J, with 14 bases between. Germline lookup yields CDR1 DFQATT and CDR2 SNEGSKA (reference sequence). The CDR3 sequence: CSARDEGGLSDTQYF. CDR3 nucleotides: TGCAGTGCTAGAGATGAGGGGGGCCTCTCAGATACGCAGTATTTT.

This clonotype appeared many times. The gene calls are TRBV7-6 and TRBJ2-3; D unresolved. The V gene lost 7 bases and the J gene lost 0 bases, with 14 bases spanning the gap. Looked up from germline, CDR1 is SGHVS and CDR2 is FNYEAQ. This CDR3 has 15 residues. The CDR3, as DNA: TGTGCCAGCACCACATTCGGCGGTAGCACAGATACGCAGTATTTT. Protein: CASTTFGGSTDTQYF.

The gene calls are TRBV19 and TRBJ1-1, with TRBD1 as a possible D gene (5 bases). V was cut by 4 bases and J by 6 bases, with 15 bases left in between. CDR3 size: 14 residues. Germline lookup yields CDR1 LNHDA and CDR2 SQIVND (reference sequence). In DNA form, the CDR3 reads TGTGCCAGTAGTAGGACCGCAGGGTGGCCTGAAGCTTTCTTT. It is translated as CASSRTAGWPEAFF.

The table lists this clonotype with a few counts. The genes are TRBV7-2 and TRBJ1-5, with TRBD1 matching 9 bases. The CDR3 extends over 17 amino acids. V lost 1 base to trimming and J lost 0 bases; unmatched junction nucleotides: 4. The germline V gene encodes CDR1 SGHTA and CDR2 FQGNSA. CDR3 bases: TGTGCCAGCAGCTTAGACCCGGGACAGGGTAGCAATCAGCCCCAGCATTTT. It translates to CASSLDPGQGSNQPQHF.

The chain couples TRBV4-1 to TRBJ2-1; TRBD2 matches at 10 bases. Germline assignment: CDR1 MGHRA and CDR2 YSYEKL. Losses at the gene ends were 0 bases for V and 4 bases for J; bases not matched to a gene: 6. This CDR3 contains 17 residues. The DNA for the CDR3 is TGCGCCAGCAGCCAAGATTGGCTAGCGGGGGCGTACAATGAGCAGTTCTTC. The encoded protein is CASSQDWLAGAYNEQFF.

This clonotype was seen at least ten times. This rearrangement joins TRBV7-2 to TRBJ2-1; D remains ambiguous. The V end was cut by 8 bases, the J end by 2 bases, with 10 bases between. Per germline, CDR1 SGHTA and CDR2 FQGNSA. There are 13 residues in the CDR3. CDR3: CASEWSPYNEQFF. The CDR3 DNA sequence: TGTGCCAGCGAGTGGTCCCCCTACAATGAGCAGTTCTTC. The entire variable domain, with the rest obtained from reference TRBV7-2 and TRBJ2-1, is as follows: GAGVSQSPSNKVTEKGKDVELRCDPISGHTALYWYRQSLGQGLEFLIYFQGNSAPDKSGLPSDRFSAERTGGSVSTLTIQRTQQEDSAVYLCASEWSPYNEQFFGPGTRLTVL.

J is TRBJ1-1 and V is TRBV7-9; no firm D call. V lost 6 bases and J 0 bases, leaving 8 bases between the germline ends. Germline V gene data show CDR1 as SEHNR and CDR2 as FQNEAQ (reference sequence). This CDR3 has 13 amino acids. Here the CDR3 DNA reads TGTGCCAGCAGATACTCCCTGAACACTGAAGCTTTCTTT. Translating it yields CASRYSLNTEAFF.

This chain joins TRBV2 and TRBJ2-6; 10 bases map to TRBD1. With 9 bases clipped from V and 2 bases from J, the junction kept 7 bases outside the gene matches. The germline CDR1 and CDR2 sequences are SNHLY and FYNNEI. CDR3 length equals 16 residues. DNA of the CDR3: TGTGCCAGTCGGGACAGGGGAGTGGCTGGGGCCAACGTCCTGACTTTC. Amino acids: CASRDRGVAGANVLTF.

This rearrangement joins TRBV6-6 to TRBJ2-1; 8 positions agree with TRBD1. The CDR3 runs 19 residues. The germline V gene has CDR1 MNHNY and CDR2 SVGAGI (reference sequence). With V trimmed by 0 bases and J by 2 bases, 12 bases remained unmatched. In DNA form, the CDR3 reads TGTGCCAGCAGTTACTCGTATCCCTCGGACAGGGTAGCCTACAATGAGCAGTTCTTC. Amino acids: CASSYSYPSDRVAYNEQFF.

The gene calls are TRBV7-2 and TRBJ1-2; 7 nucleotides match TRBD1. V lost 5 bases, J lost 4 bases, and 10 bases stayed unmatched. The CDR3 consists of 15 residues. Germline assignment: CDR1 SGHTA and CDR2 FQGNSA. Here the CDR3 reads CASSAPDRDGYGYTF. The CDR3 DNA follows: TGTGCCAGCAGCGCACCCGACAGGGACGGCTATGGCTACACCTTC.

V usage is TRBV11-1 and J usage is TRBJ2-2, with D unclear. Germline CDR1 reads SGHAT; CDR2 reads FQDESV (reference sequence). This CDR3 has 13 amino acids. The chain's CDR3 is CASNAGWAGELFF. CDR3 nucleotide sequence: TGTGCTAGTAACGCCGGGTGGGCCGGGGAGCTGTTTTTT.